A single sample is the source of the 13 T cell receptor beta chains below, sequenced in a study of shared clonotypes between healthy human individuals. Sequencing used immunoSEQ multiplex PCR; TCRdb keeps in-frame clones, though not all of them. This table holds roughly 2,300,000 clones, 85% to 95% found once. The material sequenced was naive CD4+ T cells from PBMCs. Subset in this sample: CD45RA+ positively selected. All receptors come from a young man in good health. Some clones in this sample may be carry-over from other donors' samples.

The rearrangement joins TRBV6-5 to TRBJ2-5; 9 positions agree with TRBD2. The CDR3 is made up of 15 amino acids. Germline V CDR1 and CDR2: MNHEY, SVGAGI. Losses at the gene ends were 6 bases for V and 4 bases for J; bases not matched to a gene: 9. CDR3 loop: CASSPTSGPSETQYF. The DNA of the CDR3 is TGTGCCAGCAGCCCCACTAGCGGGCCCTCAGAGACCCAGTACTTC.

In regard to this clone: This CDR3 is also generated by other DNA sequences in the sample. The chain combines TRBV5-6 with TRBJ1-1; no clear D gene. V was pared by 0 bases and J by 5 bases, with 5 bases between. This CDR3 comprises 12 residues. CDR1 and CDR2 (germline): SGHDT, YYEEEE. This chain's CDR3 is CASSLAATEAFF. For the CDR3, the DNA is TGTGCCAGCAGCTTGGCGGCTACTGAAGCTTTCTTT.

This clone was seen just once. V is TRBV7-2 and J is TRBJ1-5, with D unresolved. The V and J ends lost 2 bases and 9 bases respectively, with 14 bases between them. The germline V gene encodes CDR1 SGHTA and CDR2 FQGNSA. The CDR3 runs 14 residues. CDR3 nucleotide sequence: TGTGCCAGCAGCTTATGGGGAGCCCCAGGGCCCCAGCATTTT. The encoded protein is CASSLWGAPGPQHF.

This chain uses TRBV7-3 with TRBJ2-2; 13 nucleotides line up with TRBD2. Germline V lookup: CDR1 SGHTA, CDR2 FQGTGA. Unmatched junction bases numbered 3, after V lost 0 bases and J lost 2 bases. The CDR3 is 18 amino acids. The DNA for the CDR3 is TGTGCCAGCAGCTTAACCGGGACTAGCGGGGTTAACACCGGGGAGCTGTTTTTT. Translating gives CASSLTGTSGVNTGELFF.

CDR3 region: CASSPRTGQGITEAFF. As DNA, the CDR3 is TGTGCCAGCAGTCCCCGGACAGGGCAGGGGATCACTGAAGCTTTCTTT. The J gene is TRBJ1-1, the V gene TRBV27; 8 nucleotides align to TRBD1. Germline V gene lookup returns CDR1 MNHEY and CDR2 SMNVEV (reference sequence). This CDR3 has 16 residues. Trimming removed 5 bases from V and 4 bases from J; junction bases left unmatched: 12.

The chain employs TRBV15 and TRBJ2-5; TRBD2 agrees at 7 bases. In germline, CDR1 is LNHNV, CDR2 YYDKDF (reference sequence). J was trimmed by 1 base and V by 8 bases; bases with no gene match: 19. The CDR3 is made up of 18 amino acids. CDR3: CATLVGIGERESQETQYF. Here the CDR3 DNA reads TGTGCCACCCTAGTGGGAATTGGTGAGCGGGAATCCCAAGAGACCCAGTACTTC.

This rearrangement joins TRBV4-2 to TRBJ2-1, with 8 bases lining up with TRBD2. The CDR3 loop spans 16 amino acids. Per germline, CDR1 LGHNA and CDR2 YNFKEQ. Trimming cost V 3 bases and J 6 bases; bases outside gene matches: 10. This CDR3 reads CASSQTGLVGGNEQFF. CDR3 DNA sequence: TGTGCCAGCAGCCAGACGGGACTAGTGGGGGGCAATGAGCAGTTCTTC.

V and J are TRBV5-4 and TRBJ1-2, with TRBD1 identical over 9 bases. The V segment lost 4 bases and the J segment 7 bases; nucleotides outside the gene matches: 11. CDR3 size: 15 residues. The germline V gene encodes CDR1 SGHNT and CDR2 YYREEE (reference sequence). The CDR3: CASSPGGTGNTGYTF. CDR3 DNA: TGTGCCAGCAGCCCCGGCGGGACAGGGAACACTGGCTACACCTTC.

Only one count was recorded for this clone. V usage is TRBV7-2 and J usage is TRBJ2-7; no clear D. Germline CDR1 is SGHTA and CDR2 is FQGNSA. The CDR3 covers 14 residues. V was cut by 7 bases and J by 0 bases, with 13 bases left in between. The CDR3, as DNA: TGTGCCAGCACCCTTCGAAGGAGCTCCTACGAGCAGTACTTC. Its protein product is CASTLRRSSYEQYF.

For the CDR3, the DNA is TGCGCCAGCAGCCAAGATGGGCAGCCACCCGGGTACGAGCAGTACTTC. It is translated as CASSQDGQPPGYEQYF. V and J are TRBV4-1 and TRBJ2-7, with D unresolved. V was clipped by 0 bases and J by 4 bases, with 16 bases between them. There are 16 residues in the CDR3. The germline CDR1 and CDR2 sequences are MGHRA and YSYEKL.

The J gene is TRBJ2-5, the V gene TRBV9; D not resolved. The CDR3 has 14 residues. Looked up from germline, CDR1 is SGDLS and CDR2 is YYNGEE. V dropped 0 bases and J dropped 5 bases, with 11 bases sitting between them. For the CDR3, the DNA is TGTGCCAGCAGCGTAGAGTGGGCCCCGGAGACCCAGTACTTC. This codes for CASSVEWAPETQYF.

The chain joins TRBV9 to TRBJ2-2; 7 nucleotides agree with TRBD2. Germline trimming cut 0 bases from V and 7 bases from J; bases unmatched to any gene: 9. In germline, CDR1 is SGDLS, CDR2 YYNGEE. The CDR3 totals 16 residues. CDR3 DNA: TGTGCCAGCAGCGTAGAGGCGGGAGCAGTACACGGGGAGCTGTTTTTT. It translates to CASSVEAGAVHGELFF.

Written as DNA, the CDR3 is TGTGCCAGCAGCGAGACGGAGCACCGCCGGGACACTGAAGCTTTCTTT. Encoded protein: CASSETEHRRDTEAFF. The chain carries TRBV9 and TRBJ1-1; D is unresolved. The CDR3 has 16 residues. CDR1 and CDR2 (germline): SGDLS, YYNGEE. V lost 3 bases, J lost 3 bases, and 18 bases lay in between.